Presented here are 22 T cell receptor beta chains from one specimen sequenced in a study of technical replicates of blood from several donors. The table came from immunoSEQ multiplex PCR; TCRdb's copy has only in-frame clones and leaves some out. This table has tens of thousands of clones, over 75% appearing once. Sequencing input: T cells isolated from PBMCs. These TCRs come from a human donor in good health.

J is TRBJ2-2 and V is TRBV6-4; D is perhaps TRBD1 (5 bases). Trimming shortened V by 6 bases and J by 1 base, and 6 bases separated the two germline ends. Germline-derived CDR1 and CDR2 are MRHNA and SNTAGT. The CDR3 contains 13 residues. CDR3 residues: CASSRENTGELFF. CDR3 bases: TGTGCCAGCAGCAGGGAGAACACCGGGGAGCTGTTTTTT.

The chain joins TRBV7-8 to TRBJ2-7; maybe TRBD2 (5 bases). V lost 7 bases, J lost 4 bases, and 11 bases lay in between. CDR3 length equals 12 residues. Germline V gene lookup returns CDR1 SGHVS and CDR2 FQNEAQ. Here the CDR3 DNA reads TGTGCCAGCATCGGACTCAGATACGAGCAGTACTTC. Translating gives CASIGLRYEQYF.

The V and J genes are TRBV5-6 and TRBJ2-7; 8 bases are a match to TRBD1. The CDR3 covers 14 residues. Germline trimming cut 1 base from V and 4 bases from J; bases unmatched to any gene: 4. Germline V gene data show CDR1 as SGHDT and CDR2 as YYEEEE. The CDR3 protein is CASSLQGAFYEQYF. The CDR3 coding sequence is TGTGCCAGCAGCTTGCAGGGGGCATTTTACGAGCAGTACTTC.

This chain joins TRBV7-9 and TRBJ2-7; the D is unclear. The CDR3 is made up of 12 amino acids. Germline-derived CDR1 and CDR2 are SEHNR and FQNEAQ (reference sequence). V lost 1 base and J 7 bases, leaving 8 bases between the germline ends. CDR3 DNA: TGTGCCAGCAGCTTAGTCCTCGGGGAGCAGTACTTC. Protein product: CASSLVLGEQYF.

The V gene is TRBV30, the J gene TRBJ2-7; TRBD1 is a possible D gene (6 bases). Trimming pared 6 bases from V and 4 bases from J, leaving 10 bases between. CDR3 size: 11 residues. Germline CDR1 GTSNPN, CDR2 SVGIG (reference sequence). The CDR3 protein is CACGQGYEQYF. The DNA for the CDR3 is TGTGCCTGTGGTCAGGGGTACGAGCAGTACTTC.

This chain joins TRBV19 and TRBJ1-4, with TRBD1 matching 8 bases. The length of the CDR3 is 16 residues. Germline V CDR1 and CDR2: LNHDA, SQIVND (reference sequence). Trimming took 3 bases from V and 6 from J; bases not matched to a gene: 9. The CDR3 region is CASSIPRTGSYEKLFF. Written as DNA, the CDR3 is TGTGCCAGTAGTATTCCCCGGACAGGGAGTTATGAAAAACTGTTTTTT.

This chain joins TRBV30 and TRBJ2-3, with D maybe TRBD1 (6 bases). The germline V gene has CDR1 GTSNPN and CDR2 SVGIG (reference sequence). The V and J ends lost 7 bases and 0 bases respectively, with 17 bases between them. This CDR3 is 15 amino acids long. The CDR3 region has the DNA TGTGCCTACCAACAGGGCTCCATAAGCACAGATACGCAGTATTTT. Translated: CAYQQGSISTDTQYF.

This chain links TRBV9 with TRBJ2-7; D unresolved. V was shortened by 3 bases and J by 4 bases, with 11 bases between the two germline ends. CDR3 length: 13 amino acids. The germline V gene has CDR1 SGDLS and CDR2 YYNGEE. The CDR3 loop reads CASSAESPYEQYF. CDR3 DNA: TGTGCCAGCAGCGCCGAGTCCCCATACGAGCAGTACTTC.

The V call is TRBV5-1, the J call TRBJ2-1; 11 nucleotides agree with TRBD2. The CDR3 runs 17 residues. Trimming at V came to 4 bases and at J to 4 bases, leaving 10 bases not matched to a gene. Germline-derived CDR1 and CDR2 are SGHRS and YFSETQ. CDR3 DNA: TGCGCCAGCAGCCTGGAACGTGGGACTAGCGGATACAATGAGCAGTTCTTC. It translates to CASSLERGTSGYNEQFF. The full variable domain, its missing parts supplied by reference TRBV5-1 and TRBJ2-1, is KAGVTQTPRYLIKTRGQQVTLSCSPISGHRSVSWYQQTPGQGLQFLFEYFSETQRNKGNFPGRFSGRQFSNSRSEMNVSTLELGDSALYLCASSLERGTSGYNEQFFGPGTRLTVL.

The J gene is TRBJ2-1, the V gene TRBV10-2; 12 nucleotides agree with TRBD2. The germline gives CDR1 WSHSY, CDR2 SAAADI. V gave up 8 bases and J gave up 4 bases; unmatched junction bases: 3. This CDR3 comprises 14 residues. DNA for the CDR3: TGCGCCAGCTCCCTAGCGGGGGGGTACAATGAGCAGTTCTTC. This gives the protein CASSLAGGYNEQFF.

V is TRBV30 and J is TRBJ2-7; TRBD1 is a possible D gene (5 bases). Looked up from germline, CDR1 is GTSNPN and CDR2 is SVGIG (reference sequence). V lost 5 bases and J lost 2, with 10 bases in between. This CDR3 region has 12 residues. CDR3 protein: CAWGHPTYEQYF. DNA of the CDR3: TGTGCCTGGGGACACCCAACCTACGAGCAGTACTTC.

The CDR3 here is CASEPGQGYNQPQHF. The CDR3 DNA sequence: TGTGCCAGCGAACCGGGACAGGGGTACAATCAGCCCCAGCATTTT. The chain uses TRBV28 and TRBJ1-5; 10 positions match TRBD1. Per germline, CDR1 MDHEN and CDR2 SYDVKM. The CDR3 extends over 15 amino acids. Losses at the gene ends were 8 bases for V and 3 bases for J; bases not matched to a gene: 7.

The chain employs TRBV27 and TRBJ2-7; the D gene is possibly TRBD1 (6 bases). The CDR3 length is 12 residues. The V end lost 3 bases, the J end lost 6 bases, and 9 bases lay between the germline ends. Germline V gives CDR1 MNHEY, CDR2 SMNVEV (reference sequence). The CDR3 region is CASSFTGTEQYF. CDR3 nucleotide sequence: TGTGCCAGCAGTTTCACAGGGACCGAGCAGTACTTC.

The V gene is TRBV6-5, the J gene TRBJ2-7, with 11 bases that match TRBD1. Germline V gene sequence: CDR1 MNHEY, CDR2 SVGAGI. V was clipped by 10 bases and J by 5 bases; unmatched bases: 7. The CDR3 is 13 residues long. The CDR3 DNA follows: TGTGCCACCCGGGACAGGGGGATTGACGAGCAGTACTTC. Its translation is CATRDRGIDEQYF.

The chain couples TRBV28 to TRBJ2-5, with a tentative D call TRBD2 (7 bases). Trimming stripped 6 bases from V and 5 bases from J, with 16 bases between. The germline V gene encodes CDR1 MDHEN and CDR2 SYDVKM. This CDR3 is 14 amino acids long. The CDR3 sequence: CASSIPGGRETQYF. DNA of the CDR3: TGTGCCAGCAGCATCCCGGGGGGCCGTGAGACCCAGTACTTC.

This clone came up once. The chain carries TRBV21-1 and TRBJ2-1; TRBD2 is the table's D call and was not checked against the DNA. TRBV21-1 is designated a pseudogene. The CDR3 is 15 residues long. In DNA, the CDR3 is TGTGCCAGCAGCAAAGCGCTAGTAGGAGGTAATGAGCAGTTCTTC. Its protein product is CASSKALVGGNEQFF.

This rearrangement joins TRBV5-1 to TRBJ2-7; TRBD2 aligns across 8 bases. Germline V gene sequence: CDR1 SGHRS, CDR2 YFSETQ. This CDR3 region has 15 residues. The V and J ends lost 4 bases and 3 bases, in that order; junction bases with no gene match: 9. The CDR3 here is CASSPEAGVSYEQYF. CDR3 DNA sequence: TGCGCCAGCAGCCCCGAAGCGGGGGTAAGCTACGAGCAGTACTTC.

This rearrangement joins TRBV11-3 to TRBJ2-1; no clear D gene. Germline lookup yields CDR1 SGHNT and CDR2 YENEEA. This CDR3 has 16 amino acids. V was pared by 5 bases and J by 6 bases, with 20 bases between. As DNA, the CDR3 is TGTGCCAGCAGCCCTAGGTCCCCTCTAATTGGCAATGAGCAGTTCTTC. Translation: CASSPRSPLIGNEQFF.

The chain combines TRBV7-3 with TRBJ1-2, with no clear D. In germline, CDR1 is SGHTA, CDR2 FQGTGA. This CDR3 region has 14 residues. V lost 2 bases and J 2 bases, leaving 9 bases between the germline ends. CDR3: CASSLAGGNYGYTF. For the CDR3, the DNA is TGTGCCAGCAGCTTAGCCGGCGGCAACTATGGCTACACCTTC.

This rearrangement joins TRBV9 to TRBJ2-7, with D possibly matching TRBD1 (6 bases). Germline CDR1 and CDR2: SGDLS and YYNGEE. V was trimmed by 0 bases and J by 3 bases, leaving 13 bases between them. The CDR3 consists of 15 residues. This CDR3 reads CASSVDPGHYYEQYF. CDR3 nucleotides: TGTGCCAGCAGCGTAGATCCGGGACACTACTACGAGCAGTACTTC.

This CDR3 is CASSFFPGQTLATNEKLFF. The CDR3 nucleotides read TGCGCCAGCAGCTTTTTTCCGGGACAGACTCTTGCAACTAATGAAAAACTGTTTTTT. This chain joins TRBV5-1 and TRBJ1-4; TRBD1 matches 7 bases. V dropped 2 bases and J dropped 0; count of bases not matched to a gene: 13. This CDR3 spans 19 amino acids. The V gene's germline CDR1 is SGHRS and CDR2 YFSETQ. Looking up the rest from reference TRBV5-1 and TRBJ1-4 gives the full variable domain: KAGVTQTPRYLIKTRGQQVTLSCSPISGHRSVSWYQQTPGQGLQFLFEYFSETQRNKGNFPGRFSGRQFSNSRSEMNVSTLELGDSALYLCASSFFPGQTLATNEKLFFGSGTQLSVL.

The chain has TRBV11-2 and TRBJ2-3; TRBD2 agrees at 9 bases. This CDR3 comprises 15 residues. Germline-derived CDR1 and CDR2 are SGHAT and FQNNGV. V lost 1 base and J lost 4; bases outside the gene matches: 3. The chain's CDR3 is CASSLVAGVSDTQYF. DNA of the CDR3: TGTGCCAGCAGCTTAGTAGCGGGAGTGTCAGATACGCAGTATTTT. The whole variable domain, filled in from reference TRBV11-2 and TRBJ2-3, reads EAGVAQSPRYKIIEKRQSVAFWCNPISGHATLYWYQQILGQGPKLLIQFQNNGVVDDSQLPKDRFSAERLKGVDSTLKIQPAKLEDSAVYLCASSLVAGVSDTQYFGPGTRLTVL.